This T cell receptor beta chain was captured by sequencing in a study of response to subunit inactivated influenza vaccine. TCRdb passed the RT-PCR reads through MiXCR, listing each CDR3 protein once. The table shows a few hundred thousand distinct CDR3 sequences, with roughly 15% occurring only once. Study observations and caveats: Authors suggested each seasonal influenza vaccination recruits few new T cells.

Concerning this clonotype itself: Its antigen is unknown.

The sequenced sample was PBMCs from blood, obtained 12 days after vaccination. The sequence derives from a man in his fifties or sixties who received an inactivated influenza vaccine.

CDR3 bases: TGTGCCAGCAGTTACGGGGCGCGACAAGAGACCCAGTACTTC. This translates into CASSYGARQETQYF. The rearrangement uses TRBV6-5 and TRBJ2-5; D perhaps matches TRBD1 (5 bases). CDR1 and CDR2 (germline): MNHEY, SVGAGI. The CDR3 consists of 14 residues. Trimming shortened V by 2 bases and J by 2 bases, and 9 bases separated the two germline ends.